Below, 3 T cell receptor beta chains from the same sample are listed, as sequenced in a study of CD8 T cells in Susac syndrome. cDNA came from roughly 0.53 to 1 ug RNA primed by random hexamers. TCRdb reanalysed the immunoSEQ multiplex PCR reads using MiXCR and keeps one entry per CDR3 protein. The sample yields 150,000 to 190,000 distinct CDR3 sequences, 95% to 96% seen once. Material: CD8+ T cells from PBMCs. Receptor source: a human donor with multiple sclerosis.

The J gene is TRBJ2-5, the V gene TRBV25-1, with no clear D. The CDR3 is 11 residues long. The V and J ends lost 8 bases and 7 bases respectively, with 11 bases between them. The germline CDR1 and CDR2 sequences are MGHDK and SYGVNS. CDR3: CASVWVRTQYF. CDR3 nucleotide sequence: TGTGCCAGCGTGTGGGTTAGGACCCAGTACTTC.

The chain employs TRBV7-9 and TRBJ2-5, with D uncertain. V was shortened by 1 base and J by 4 bases, with 10 bases between the two germline ends. Germline-derived CDR1 and CDR2 are SEHNR and FQNEAQ (reference sequence). The CDR3 totals 14 residues. DNA for the CDR3: TGTGCCAGCAGCTTAGGGGCTACAATAGAGACCCAGTACTTC. Protein: CASSLGATIETQYF.

The chain couples TRBV27 to TRBJ1-1; the D gene is possibly TRBD1 (6 bases). Germline assignment: CDR1 MNHEY and CDR2 SMNVEV (reference sequence). Trimming took off 6 bases at V and 6 bases at J, with 20 bases between the two ends. The CDR3 length is 15 residues. The CDR3 region is CASRPNGIGGPEAFF. The CDR3 nucleotides are TGTGCCAGCAGACCGAACGGGATTGGGGGGCCTGAAGCTTTCTTT.